This TCR beta chain was found in a study of T cell responses to AZD1222 COVID-19 vaccine. Broader study findings: Across spike, vaccine-associated CD4 TCRs were found, dominant at 160-218 and 743-854. Targets within unmutated variant regions were reportedly found for nearly half of spike-specific TCRs.

The germline V gene encodes CDR1 MNHNS and CDR2 SASEGT. The germline V and J ends were trimmed by 1 base and 0 bases, with 8 bases remaining between them. The CDR3 is made up of 15 amino acids. In regard to this clone: Its antigen is currently unknown.

Analysis merged second doses at about 4 or about 12 weeks. Clones were read by immunoSEQ multiplex PCR, and TCRdb kept only the in-frame ones, dropping some. The table lists 80,000 to 100,000 clones, 80% to 90% of them singletons. The starting material was peripheral blood, obtained 28 days after the second AZD1222 dose. J is TRBJ2-3 and V is TRBV6-1; D not certain. The TCR comes from an adult who received the AZD1222 COVID-19 vaccine. CDR3 amino acids: CASSEGRISTDTQYF. CDR3 DNA: TGTGCCAGCAGTGAAGGCCGAATCAGCACAGATACGCAGTATTTT.